This T cell receptor beta chain was sequenced in a study of beta chain features in type 1 diabetes. Study details: Patients shared similar age, gender and cell yields with healthy donors. Study-level findings and limits: The study found moderately but significantly shorter TCRB CDR3s in all four CD4+ subsets of Type 1 diabetes patients. Researchers reported that naive, central memory and Treg TCRB repertoires appeared more similar in patients than in healthy donors.

Investigators reverse transcribed all isolated RNA, so they sequenced expressed TCRB transcripts. Only in-frame clones appear in the TCRdb table, and some are missing; sequencing was by immunoSEQ multiplex PCR. The sample holds about 360,000 clones, 10% to 15% seen once. Looked up from germline, CDR1 is SGHTA and CDR2 is FQGTGA. The germline V and J ends were trimmed by 5 bases and 4 bases, with 26 bases remaining between them. CDR3 length: 18 amino acids. Comments on this clone: Antigen unknown.

Each of the CD4+ naive, central memory, regulatory and stem cell-like memory populations was sorted via CD45RO/CCR7/CD25/CD127/CD95/CD27. The origin of this receptor is a man between 18 and 29 years old in good health. Sequencing was done on a sample of naive CD4+ T cells from blood. The V gene is TRBV7-3, the J gene TRBJ1-2; no firm D call. Here the CDR3 DNA reads TGTGCCAGCAGCCCATACTACTCCGATAGACGGCCCACCTATGGCTACACCTTC. Amino acids: CASSPYYSDRRPTYGYTF.